A single sample gave rise to the 16 T cell receptor beta chains below, sequenced in a study of CD8 T cells in Susac syndrome. When the RNA was reverse transcribed, random hexamers were used with an input of roughly 0.45 to 1 ug. TCRdb itself ran the immunoSEQ multiplex PCR reads through MiXCR, one entry per CDR3 protein. The table lists 150,000 to 200,000 distinct CDR3 sequences, roughly 93% of them singletons. Sequencing was carried out using CD4+ T cells from PBMCs. The receptors come from a human donor in good health.

V and J are TRBV29-1 and TRBJ1-1, with no clear D. The CDR3 is made up of 10 amino acids. With 3 bases removed from V and 7 bases from J, the gap between germline ends came to 6 bases. The V gene's germline CDR1 is SQVTM and CDR2 ANQGSEA. DNA for the CDR3: TGCAGCGTTGAGGGGTATGAAGCTTTCTTT. It specifies CSVEGYEAFF.

The V gene is TRBV20-1, the J gene TRBJ2-5; 7 positions match TRBD1. In germline, CDR1 is DFQATT, CDR2 SNEGSKA (reference sequence). J lost 2 bases, V lost 6 bases, and 6 bases had no gene match. This CDR3 contains 13 residues. CDR3 bases: TGCAGTGCCCGACAGGGTTTACAAGAGACCCAGTACTTC. Protein sequence: CSARQGLQETQYF.

This chain uses TRBV3-1 with TRBJ2-2; D is unclear. The germline V and J ends were trimmed by 3 bases and 4 bases, with 9 bases remaining between them. The CDR3 loop spans 14 amino acids. The V gene's germline CDR1 is LGHDT and CDR2 YNNKEL (reference sequence). CDR3 sequence reads: CASSHLGPTGELFF. CDR3 sequence (DNA): TGTGCCAGCAGCCACCTAGGACCCACCGGGGAGCTGTTTTTT.

The rearrangement links TRBV6-1 to TRBJ1-5; D unclear. Germline CDR1 MNHNS, CDR2 SASEGT. This CDR3 has 14 amino acids. V shed 1 base and J shed 3 bases, with 7 bases lying between them. CDR3 bases: TGTGCCAGCAGTGAAGGGTACAACAATCAGCCCCAGCATTTT. It codes for CASSEGYNNQPQHF.

In regard to this clonotype: An end of the junction does not agree with germline; a read error may underlie this. V gene TRBV5-1 combines with J gene TRBJ2-2, with TRBD1 matching 9 bases. CDR3 length: 15 amino acids. The germline V gene encodes CDR1 SGHRS and CDR2 YFSETQ. CDR3 protein: CASSSGQGGTGELFF. The CDR3 region has the DNA TGTGCCAGCAGCTCGGGACAGGGTGGCACCGGGGAGCTGTTTTTT.

The rearrangement joins TRBV6-1 to TRBJ2-3; the D is unclear. V lost 0 bases, J lost 5 bases, and 9 bases lay in between. This CDR3 is built from 14 residues. Per germline, CDR1 MNHNS and CDR2 SASEGT. The CDR3 here is CASSEAPVLDTQYF. In nucleotides, the CDR3 is TGTGCCAGCAGTGAAGCGCCGGTTCTAGATACGCAGTATTTT.

This sequence joins TRBV2 and TRBJ2-3; a weak D match, TRBD1 (7 bases). The V end lost 5 bases, the J end lost 1 base, and 16 bases lay between the germline ends. The CDR3 is 16 residues long. Germline CDR1 SNHLY, CDR2 FYNNEI. In DNA form, the CDR3 reads TGTGCCAGCAGTATCCCAGGGGGGCCCGGCACAGATACGCAGTATTTT. Amino acids: CASSIPGGPGTDTQYF.

This chain uses TRBV5-7 with TRBJ2-7; 7 bases fit TRBD2. TRBV5-7 is an ORF for which the function is uncertain. CDR3 size: 17 residues. Trimming cost V 2 bases and J 5 bases; bases outside gene matches: 16. The CDR3 protein is CASSFPPPGLPSNEQYF. CDR3 nucleotide sequence: TGTGCCAGCAGCTTCCCTCCTCCGGGACTACCGAGCAACGAGCAGTACTTC.

This sequence joins TRBV11-2 and TRBJ2-7, with a tentative D call TRBD1 (5 bases). This CDR3 is 15 amino acids long. The V gene's germline CDR1 is SGHAT and CDR2 FQNNGV. The ends were cut back, 2 bases at V and 0 bases at J, with 11 bases in the middle. In DNA, the CDR3 is TGTGCCAGCAGCTTATACGACAGAAGCTCCTACGAGCAGTACTTC. Residues: CASSLYDRSSYEQYF. The full variable domain, completed using reference TRBV11-2 and TRBJ2-7, is EAGVAQSPRYKIIEKRQSVAFWCNPISGHATLYWYQQILGQGPKLLIQFQNNGVVDDSQLPKDRFSAERLKGVDSTLKIQPAKLEDSAVYLCASSLYDRSSYEQYFGPGTRLTVT.

V gene TRBV7-2 combines with J gene TRBJ1-5; D gene unclear. CDR3 length: 12 residues. Trimming took 8 bases from V and 2 from J, leaving 7 bases between them. Germline V CDR1 and CDR2: SGHTA, FQGNSA. This CDR3 reads CASGEGNQPQHF. The CDR3 bases are TGTGCCAGCGGAGAGGGCAATCAGCCCCAGCATTTT.

The chain recombines TRBV19 with TRBJ2-3, with D perhaps TRBD1 or TRBD2 (6 bases each). The CDR3 has 16 residues. Germline CDR1 and CDR2: LNHDA and SQIVND (reference sequence). V was trimmed by 1 base and J by 3 bases, leaving 14 bases between them. CDR3 region: CASSIAGGGRTDTQYF. The CDR3 region has the DNA TGTGCCAGTAGTATAGCCGGAGGGGGGAGGACAGATACGCAGTATTTT.

This chain connects TRBV30 to TRBJ1-5; 9 bases line up with TRBD1. The CDR3 loop spans 14 amino acids. Germline V gives CDR1 GTSNPN, CDR2 SVGIG (reference sequence). Trimming took 3 bases from V and 5 from J; bases not matched to a gene: 5. In DNA form, the CDR3 reads TGTGCCTGGAGAGGGCGACAGGGGGATCAGCCCCAGCATTTT. This sequence encodes CAWRGRQGDQPQHF.

This chain uses TRBV20-1 with TRBJ1-5; possible D gene TRBD1, 6 bases. The ends were cut back, 0 bases at V and 9 bases at J, with 15 bases in the middle. Germline CDR1 reads DFQATT; CDR2 reads SNEGSKA (reference sequence). The CDR3 sequence is 14 residues long. The CDR3 DNA reads as TGCAGTGCTAGAGACCCAGGGGAGGGTTGGCCCCAGCATTTT. Residues: CSARDPGEGWPQHF.

The chain joins TRBV12-3 or TRBV12-4 to TRBJ2-2, with unresolved D. With 4 bases removed from V and 0 bases from J, the gap between germline ends came to 6 bases. The length of the CDR3 is 14 residues. The CDR3 reads CASSSTANTGELFF. The CDR3 DNA follows: TGTGCCAGCAGTTCAACAGCGAACACCGGGGAGCTGTTTTTT.

This clonotype was observed a handful of times. The chain is built from TRBV12-3 or TRBV12-4 and TRBJ1-6; 8 nucleotides agree with TRBD1. This CDR3 has 16 residues. V trimming: 6 bases; J trimming: 9 bases; junction bases outside the gene matches: 13. CDR3 sequence (DNA): TGTGCCAGCAGCTCCATGGACAGGGAACTAGGTTCACCCCTCCACTTT. Translating it yields CASSSMDRELGSPLHF.

The V gene is TRBV2, the J gene TRBJ2-7; D possibly corresponds to TRBD2 (5 bases). The germline V gene has CDR1 SNHLY and CDR2 FYNNEI. The V end was cut by 7 bases, the J end by 2 bases, with 9 bases between. There are 12 residues in the CDR3. CDR3 sequence (DNA): TGTGCCAGCAAAAGGGAGCCCTACGAGCAGTACTTC. Translated, it gives CASKREPYEQYF.